At least ten counts were recorded for the clone carrying this T cell receptor (beta chain). The target antigen is unknown. Arm-PCR of CDR3 regions with iRepertoire HTBI primers generated TCR beta libraries. TCRdb analysed the multiplex PCR reads with MiXCR anew, one entry per CDR3 protein. The sample consists of around 400,000 distinct CDR3 sequences, about an eighth of them appearing once. As for time point: newly diagnosed GD, antithyroid drugs for less than 3 months. From PBMCs, RNA was extracted and then used to make the TCR library. Deletions cut 4 bases from V and 3 bases from J, with 12 bases between. Per the germline V gene, CDR1 is SEHNR and CDR2 is FQNEAQ (reference sequence). The CDR3 is made up of 14 amino acids. This entry is derived from a study of regulatory T cells in long-lasting Graves disease. At the level of the study: Freshly diagnosed Graves' patients had used antithyroid drugs for under 3 months.

Study-wide findings and caveats: The TCR repertoire of persistent Graves' patients was less diverse than that of newly diagnosed ones.

Separately, the same data were catalogued under a study of T cells in Graves' hyperthyroidism and ophthalmopathy. That study adds: Hyperthyroidism, newly diagnosed and lasting under 2 months, affected patients aged 18 to 65. Diagnosis relied on clinical symptoms, serum thyroxine and TRAb, thyroid ultrasound and orbital computed tomography.

The TCR originated in a woman between 18 and 29 years old with Graves disease. This sequence joins TRBV7-9 and TRBJ1-2; tentatively, D is TRBD1 (5 bases). The sequencing here drew on peripheral blood mononuclear cells (PBMCs), taken at new diagnosis, from a patient treated with antithyroid drugs. DNA of the CDR3: TGTGCCAGCAGCTCCACCGCGGGGCACTATGGCTACACCTTC. Residues: CASSSTAGHYGYTF.